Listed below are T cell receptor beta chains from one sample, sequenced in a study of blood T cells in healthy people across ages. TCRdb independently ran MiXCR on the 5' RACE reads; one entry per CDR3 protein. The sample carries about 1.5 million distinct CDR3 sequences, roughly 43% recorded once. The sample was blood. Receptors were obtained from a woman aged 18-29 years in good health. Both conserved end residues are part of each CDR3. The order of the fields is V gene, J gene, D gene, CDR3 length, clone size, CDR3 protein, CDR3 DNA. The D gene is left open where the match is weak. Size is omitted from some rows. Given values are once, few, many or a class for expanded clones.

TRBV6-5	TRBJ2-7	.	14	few	CASSYPSQGGEQYF	TGTGCCAGCAGTTACCCCTCACAGGGAGGCGAGCAGTACTTC
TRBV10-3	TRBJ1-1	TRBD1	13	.	CAIRGQGDTEAFF	TGTGCCATCAGAGGACAGGGGGACACTGAAGCTTTCTTT
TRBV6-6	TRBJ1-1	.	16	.	CASSTSTGGAYTEAFF	.
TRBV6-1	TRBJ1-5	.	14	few	CASSEIYSNQPQHF	TGTGCCAGCAGTGAAATTTATAGCAATCAGCCCCAGCATTTT
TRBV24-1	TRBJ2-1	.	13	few	CATSAGSYNEQFF	TGTGCCACCAGTGCTGGCTCCTACAATGAGCAGTTCTTC
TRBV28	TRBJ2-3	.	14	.	CVSSSSDRTDTQYF	TGTGTCAGCAGTTCCTCCGACAGAACAGATACGCAGTATTTT
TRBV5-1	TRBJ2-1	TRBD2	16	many	CASSWTGTSGGNEQFF	TGCGCCAGCAGCTGGACCGGGACTAGCGGGGGAAATGAGCAGTTCTTC
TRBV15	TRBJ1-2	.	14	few	CATSRDHSSYGYTF	TGTGCCACCAGCAGAGATCACAGCTCCTATGGCTACACCTTC
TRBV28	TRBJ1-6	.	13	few	CASRIPLRGPLHF	TGTGCCAGCAGGATCCCCCTTAGGGGACCCCTCCACTTT
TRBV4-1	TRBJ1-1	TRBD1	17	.	CASSQAGGQFTHTEAFF	TGCGCCAGCAGCCAAGCAGGGGGTCAATTCACTCACACTGAAGCTTTCTTT
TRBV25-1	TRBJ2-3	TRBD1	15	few	CASSDERGRPDTQYF	TGTGCCAGCAGTGATGAGAGGGGGCGGCCAGATACGCAGTATTTT
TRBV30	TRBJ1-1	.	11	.	CAWKGWTEAFF	TGTGCCTGGAAGGGTTGGACTGAAGCTTTCTTT
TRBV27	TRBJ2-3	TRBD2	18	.	CASSTRTVSGRGTDTQYF	TGTGCCAGCAGTACCAGGACAGTGAGCGGGAGAGGCACAGATACGCAGTATTTT
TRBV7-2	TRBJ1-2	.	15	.	CASSFPGKANYGYTF	TGTGCCAGCAGCTTCCCAGGGAAAGCTAACTATGGCTACACCTTC
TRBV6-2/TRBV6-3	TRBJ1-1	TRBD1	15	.	CASRERQGANTEAFF	TGTGCCAGCAGAGAAAGACAGGGTGCGAACACTGAAGCTTTCTTT
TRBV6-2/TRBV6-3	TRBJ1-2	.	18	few	CASSPRRALELINYGYTF	TGTGCCAGCAGTCCTCGCCGGGCTCTTGAATTAATTAACTATGGCTACACCTTC
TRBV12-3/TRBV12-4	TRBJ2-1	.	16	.	CAGTPRLESLSNEQFF	TGTGCCGGCACCCCTCGGTTGGAGTCCCTCTCAAATGAGCAGTTCTTC
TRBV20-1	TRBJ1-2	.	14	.	CSARVRTVNYGYTF	TGCAGTGCTAGAGTCCGGACAGTTAACTATGGCTACACCTTC
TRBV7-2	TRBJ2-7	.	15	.	CASSIRDVITYEQYF	TGTGCCAGCAGCATCCGGGACGTAATAACCTACGAGCAGTACTTC
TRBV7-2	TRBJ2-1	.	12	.	CASSLKQSRQFF	TGTGCCAGCAGCTTAAAGCAGTCTAGGCAGTTCTTC
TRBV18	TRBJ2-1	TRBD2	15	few	CASSPGLAKHNEQFF	TGTGCCAGCTCACCGGGACTAGCGAAGCACAATGAGCAGTTCTTC
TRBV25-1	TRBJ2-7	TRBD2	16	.	CASSESGGGSRNEQYF	TGTGCCAGCAGTGAATCGGGCGGGGGGTCCCGGAATGAGCAGTACTTC
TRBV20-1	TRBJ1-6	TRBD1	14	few	CSASTGTGENTVHF	TGCAGTGCTAGCACCGGGACAGGGGAAAATACCGTCCACTTT
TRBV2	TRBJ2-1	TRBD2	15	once	CAITLAGELSNEQFF	TGTGCCATCACCCTAGCGGGGGAACTCTCCAATGAGCAGTTCTTC
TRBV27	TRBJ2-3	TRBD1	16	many	CASSLGQGAFTDTQYF	TGTGCCAGCAGCCTAGGACAGGGGGCTTTCACAGATACGCAGTATTTT
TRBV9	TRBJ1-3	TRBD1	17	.	CASSARTGRPNGNTIYF	TGTGCCAGCAGTGCGCGGACAGGGAGGCCTAACGGAAACACCATATATTTT
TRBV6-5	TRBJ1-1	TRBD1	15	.	CASISGTGFDAEAFF	TGTGCCAGCATATCCGGGACAGGGTTTGACGCTGAAGCTTTCTTT
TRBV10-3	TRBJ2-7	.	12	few	CAISETIYEQYF	TGTGCCATCAGTGAAACAATTTACGAGCAGTACTTC
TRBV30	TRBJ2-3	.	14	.	CAWSVLTWTDTQYF	TGTGCCTGGAGTGTACTTACATGGACAGATACGCAGTATTTT
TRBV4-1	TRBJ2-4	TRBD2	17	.	CASSQGLRGGLWDEQYF	TGCGCCAGCAGCCAGGGGTTGCGGGGGGGCCTCTGGGATGAGCAGTACTTC
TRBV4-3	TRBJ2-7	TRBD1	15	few	CASSQSGTGAYEQYF	TGCGCCAGCAGCCAGTCCGGGACAGGGGCCTACGAGCAGTACTTC
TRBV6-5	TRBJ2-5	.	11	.	CASRQFETQYF	TGTGCCAGCAGACAGTTTGAGACCCAGTACTTC
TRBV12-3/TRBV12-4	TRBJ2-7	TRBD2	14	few	CASSGLAGSYEQYF	TGTGCCAGCAGTGGACTAGCGGGGTCCTACGAGCAGTACTTC
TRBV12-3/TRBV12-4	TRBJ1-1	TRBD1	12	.	CASRGDRVEAFF	TGTGCCAGCAGAGGGGACAGGGTTGAAGCTTTCTTT
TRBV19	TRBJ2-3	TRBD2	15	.	CASRVSGGKAYTQYF	TGTGCCAGTAGGGTCAGCGGGGGGAAGGCCTATACGCAGTATTTT